One and the same sample provided the 30 T cell receptor beta chains below, sequenced in a study of T cells in Graves' hyperthyroidism and ophthalmopathy. Regions amplified from RNA transcripts were the TCR beta CDR3 regions. A first-round RT-PCR of the TCR CDR3 used the HTBI primer set. TCRdb re-called the multiplex PCR reads with MiXCR, one entry per CDR3 protein. The sample carries around 520,000 distinct CDR3 sequences, around a quarter recorded once. The sequenced material came from blood. The receptors were sampled from a woman under 40 with Graves' ophthalmopathy.

Many counts were recorded for this clonotype. The chain employs TRBV20-1 and TRBJ1-5; no clear D gene. CDR1 and CDR2 (germline): DFQATT, SNEGSKA (reference sequence). V was trimmed by 6 bases and J by 0 bases, leaving 6 bases between them. This CDR3 region has 12 residues. The CDR3 DNA sequence: TGCAGTGCGCAAATTAGCAATCAGCCCCAGCATTTT. It is translated as CSAQISNQPQHF.

The V gene is TRBV30, the J gene TRBJ1-2, with D unresolved. Germline V gene sequence: CDR1 GTSNPN, CDR2 SVGIG (reference sequence). V lost 4 bases and J lost 3, with 12 bases in between. This CDR3 comprises 13 residues. DNA of the CDR3: TGTGCCTGGAAGCAGGTTATAGACTATGGCTACACCTTC. This gives the protein CAWKQVIDYGYTF.

This clonotype showed up just a few times. The chain combines TRBV20-1 with TRBJ2-7; 8 bases map to TRBD2. Germline values: CDR1 DFQATT, CDR2 SNEGSKA (reference sequence). The ends lost 3 bases at V and 5 bases at J; junction bases unmatched: 6. The CDR3 runs to 13 residues. The chain's CDR3 is CSASGGALNEQYF. CDR3 DNA: TGCAGTGCTAGCGGGGGGGCCTTAAACGAGCAGTACTTC.

This clonotype was detected a few times. The chain is built from TRBV5-1 and TRBJ2-2; perhaps TRBD1 as D (5 bases). From germline, CDR1 is SGHRS and CDR2 YFSETQ. Trimming took off 2 bases at V and 0 bases at J, with 11 bases between the two ends. The CDR3 consists of 16 residues. Written as DNA, the CDR3 is TGCGCCAGCAGCTTAGGACACTCCGCGAACACCGGGGAGCTGTTTTTT. Translating it yields CASSLGHSANTGELFF.

Ten or more counts support this clonotype. The chain employs TRBV6-1 and TRBJ1-1; D gene ambiguous. Germline V gene data show CDR1 as MNHNS and CDR2 as SASEGT. This CDR3 comprises 12 residues. V lost 4 bases and J 5 bases, leaving 8 bases between the germline ends. In nucleotides, the CDR3 is TGTGCCAGCAGTGTTGGGGAGACTGAAGCTTTCTTT. Amino acids: CASSVGETEAFF.

In this sample, this clonotype turned up a few times. The CDR3 sequence: CASSTPGPKSFFF. The CDR3 nucleotides are TGTGCCAGTAGTACTCCGGGACCCAAAAGTTTTTTCTTT. The chain has TRBV19 and TRBJ1-1; D may be TRBD1 (5 bases). CDR1 and CDR2 (germline): LNHDA, SQIVND (reference sequence). Deletions cut 4 bases from V and 13 bases from J, with 19 bases between. The CDR3 consists of 13 residues.

Ten or more counts support this clonotype. The rearrangement links TRBV4-2 to TRBJ1-2; D may be TRBD1 (6 bases). The CDR3 runs 16 residues. CDR1 and CDR2 (germline): LGHNA, YNFKEQ. V gave up 3 bases and J gave up 2 bases, with 16 bases separating them. For the CDR3, the DNA is TGTGCCAGCAGCCAGCCCGACAGGAGCGCGAACTATGGCTACACCTTC. Translating it yields CASSQPDRSANYGYTF.

This clonotype was detected many times. This chain connects TRBV4-2 to TRBJ2-5; D is undetermined. V lost 4 bases, J lost 4 bases, and 13 bases lay in between. The CDR3 spans 14 residues. In germline, CDR1 is LGHNA, CDR2 YNFKEQ. In DNA, the CDR3 is TGTGCCAGCAGCCTGTCGATGTCCGCAGAGACCCAGTACTTC. This codes for CASSLSMSAETQYF.

This clonotype was picked up many times. J is TRBJ1-1 and V is TRBV18, with no clear D. This CDR3 has 15 residues. Germline CDR1 reads KGHSH; CDR2 reads LQKENI. V was cut by 2 bases and J by 0 bases, with 10 bases left in between. The CDR3, as DNA: TGTGCCAGCTCACCATACGGCAGTATGAACACTGAAGCTTTCTTT. It codes for CASSPYGSMNTEAFF.

The V and J genes are TRBV6-2 or TRBV6-3 and TRBJ1-6; D perhaps matches TRBD1 (6 bases). CDR3 size: 16 residues. The germline gives CDR1 MNHEY, CDR2 SVGEGT. Trimming removed 7 bases from V and 7 bases from J, with 20 bases in between. CDR3 bases: TGTGCCAGCAAACTCTTTCCGGGGCAGGGGAATTCACCCCTCCACTTT. Residues: CASKLFPGQGNSPLHF.

At least ten counts were recorded for this clonotype. The chain recombines TRBV7-3 with TRBJ1-5; TRBD1 is a possible D gene (6 bases). V was pared by 7 bases and J by 0 bases, with 16 bases between. Per germline, CDR1 SGHTA and CDR2 FQGTGA. This CDR3 region has 16 residues. CDR3 coding DNA: TGTGCCAGCACCCTGGGGGGGGCCTATAGCAATCAGCCCCAGCATTTT. Translated, it gives CASTLGGAYSNQPQHF. The variable domain in full, with the rest retrieved from reference TRBV7-3 and TRBJ1-5, is GAGVSQTPSNKVTEKGKYVELRCDPISGHTALYWYRQSLGQGPEFLIYFQGTGAADDSGLPNDRFFAVRPEGSVSTLKIQRTERGDSAVYLCASTLGGAYSNQPQHFGDGTRLSIL.

This clonotype was observed at least ten times. The chain has TRBV9 and TRBJ2-7; D might be TRBD1 or TRBD2, each matching 5 bases. Trimming shortened V by 7 bases and J by 2 bases, and 16 bases separated the two germline ends. The germline V gene has CDR1 SGDLS and CDR2 YYNGEE. CDR3 length equals 14 residues. The chain's CDR3 is CASGRRDGTYEQYF. CDR3 in DNA: TGTGCCAGCGGGCGACGGGACGGAACCTACGAGCAGTACTTC.

This clonotype was seen many times. V is TRBV28 and J is TRBJ2-7; weak D call: TRBD2 (5 bases). The CDR3 totals 14 residues. Trimming removed 4 bases at V and 4 bases at J, with 14 bases between. Germline values: CDR1 MDHEN, CDR2 SYDVKM. The CDR3 reads CASSSPGNNYEQYF. CDR3 sequence (DNA): TGTGCCAGCAGTTCACCGGGGAACAATTACGAGCAGTACTTC.

This clonotype was seen many times. The chain employs TRBV6-1 and TRBJ2-5; the match to TRBD2 covers 7 bases. The junction had 4 bases not matched to a gene; V was cut back by 10 bases and J by 2 bases. This CDR3 has 12 residues. Germline CDR1 MNHNS, CDR2 SASEGT. The CDR3 region is CATSGAQETQYF. The DNA for the CDR3 is TGTGCCACCAGCGGGGCGCAAGAGACCCAGTACTTC.

This clonotype has only a few counts. J is TRBJ2-5 and V is TRBV7-8, with no clear D. The V end lost 1 base, the J end lost 7 bases, and 13 bases lay between the germline ends. Germline loops: CDR1 SGHVS, CDR2 FQNEAQ. The CDR3 consists of 14 residues. CDR3 residues: CASSLGGSKGTQYF. CDR3 in DNA: TGTGCCAGCAGCTTAGGGGGTAGCAAAGGGACCCAGTACTTC.

This clonotype was recorded many times. The chain employs TRBV7-9 and TRBJ1-2; 9 bases match TRBD1. Germline CDR1 SEHNR, CDR2 FQNEAQ (reference sequence). The V segment lost 5 bases and the J segment 6 bases; nucleotides outside the gene matches: 7. This CDR3 is built from 14 residues. CDR3 DNA sequence: TGTGCCAGCAGCCTGGACAGGGGTTCTAATGGCTACACCTTC. Translated, it gives CASSLDRGSNGYTF.

The chain links TRBV19 to TRBJ1-1; D is unclear. The V end was cut by 3 bases, the J end by 4 bases, with 9 bases between. There are 13 residues in the CDR3. Germline V gives CDR1 LNHDA, CDR2 SQIVND (reference sequence). The CDR3 region is CASSIKAGTEAFF. The CDR3 DNA reads TGTGCCAGTAGTATTAAGGCGGGCACTGAAGCTTTCTTT.

As regards this clonotype: A much larger clone lies a single base off, so this may be a read error. The chain combines TRBV25-1 with TRBJ1-2; 9 bases fit TRBD1. The germline V gene has CDR1 MGHDK and CDR2 SYGVNS. CDR3 size: 15 residues. In DNA form, the CDR3 reads TGTGCCTGCAGTCCCCGGGACAGGGACTTCCATGGCTACACCTTC. It yields the protein CACSPRDRDFHGYTF.

The V and J genes are TRBV4-1 and TRBJ1-2, with a weak D call TRBD1 (5 bases). V shed 0 bases and J shed 5 bases, with 16 bases lying between them. This CDR3 region has 16 residues. CDR1 and CDR2 from the germline V gene are MGHRA and YSYEKL. CDR3 bases: TGCGCCAGCAGCCAAGATCGTCCCGGGACGGGATATGGCTACACCTTC. Amino acids: CASSQDRPGTGYGYTF.

This clonotype has a count of ten or more. This chain joins TRBV5-1 and TRBJ1-3; tentatively, D is TRBD1 (6 bases). This CDR3 is 16 amino acids long. Trimming removed 4 bases from V and 0 bases from J, with 14 bases in between. The germline V gene has CDR1 SGHRS and CDR2 YFSETQ. CDR3 sequence: CASSIGDNNSGNTIYF. In DNA, the CDR3 is TGCGCCAGCAGCATTGGGGACAACAACTCTGGAAACACCATATATTTT.

The chain joins TRBV28 to TRBJ2-7; D is possibly TRBD1 or TRBD2 (6 bases each). There are 15 residues in the CDR3. Trimming pared 2 bases from V and 3 bases from J, leaving 14 bases between. Per the germline V gene, CDR1 is MDHEN and CDR2 is SYDVKM. CDR3 protein: CASSLGGGVYYEQYF. DNA of the CDR3: TGTGCCAGCAGTTTAGGGGGCGGGGTTTACTACGAGCAGTACTTC. The full variable domain, in which reference TRBV28 and TRBJ2-7 provide the parts outside the CDR3, is DVKVTQSSRYLVKRTGEKVFLECVQDMDHENMFWYRQDPGLGLRLIYFSYDVKMKEKGDIPEGYSVSREKKERFSLILESASTNQTSMYLCASSLGGGVYYEQYFGPGTRLTVT.

This clonotype was counted at least ten times. The chain has TRBV18 and TRBJ1-2, with no clear D. V gave up 3 bases and J gave up 8 bases, with 13 bases separating them. This CDR3 contains 13 residues. CDR1 and CDR2 (germline): KGHSH, LQKENI. The CDR3 sequence: CASSPSDLRGYTF. The CDR3 DNA reads TGTGCCAGCTCACCGTCGGACCTGCGGGGCTACACCTTC.

The rearrangement uses TRBV6-1 and TRBJ1-3, with TRBD1 matching 7 bases. This CDR3 comprises 13 residues. Germline V gives CDR1 MNHNS, CDR2 SASEGT. Trimming took 6 bases from V and 6 from J; bases not matched to a gene: 5. The CDR3: CASRAGTANTIYF. In DNA, the CDR3 is TGTGCCAGCAGAGCCGGGACAGCAAACACCATATATTTT.

This clonotype was counted a few times. The rearrangement uses TRBV29-1 and TRBJ1-2; 8 bases are shared with TRBD1. Germline loops: CDR1 SQVTM, CDR2 ANQGSEA. The length of the CDR3 is 18 residues. Trimming removed 5 bases from V and 5 bases from J; junction bases left unmatched: 22. The CDR3 DNA is TGCAGCGTTAAGTTGGTGGACAGGGACGGTCTACATTATTATGGCTACACCTTC. Translating it yields CSVKLVDRDGLHYYGYTF.

The chain uses TRBV4-1 and TRBJ2-4, with TRBD1 matching 8 bases. CDR1 MGHRA and CDR2 YSYEKL come from the germline V gene. J lost 3 bases, V lost 4 bases, and 11 bases had no gene match. The CDR3 totals 17 residues. In DNA, the CDR3 is TGCGCCAGCAGCCCCCGACAGGGGATGGAGGGCAAAAACATTCAGTACTTC. Translated: CASSPRQGMEGKNIQYF.

Ten or more counts support this clonotype. The chain uses TRBV20-1 and TRBJ2-7; 11 positions agree with TRBD1. J was trimmed by 4 bases and V by 2 bases; bases with no gene match: 7. This CDR3 contains 15 residues. Germline V gives CDR1 DFQATT, CDR2 SNEGSKA (reference sequence). The CDR3 protein is CSARFPGQGVYEQYF. The CDR3 DNA reads TGCAGTGCTAGATTCCCGGGACAGGGGGTATACGAGCAGTACTTC.

Concerning this clonotype: A single base separates this from a much larger clone, so it may be a read error. The CDR3 does not close with the conserved phenylalanine or tryptophan, likely indicating a read error. The chain couples TRBV12-3 or TRBV12-4 to TRBJ1-3; D not certain. The germline V and J ends were trimmed by 6 bases and 4 bases, with 10 bases remaining between them. The CDR3 spans 13 residues. CDR3 amino acids: CASSDIAGNTIYV. Written as DNA, the CDR3 is TGTGCCAGCAGCGACATCGCCGGAAACACCATATATGTT.

In regard to this clonotype: A clone one base away is much larger, so this may be a read error. The gene calls are TRBV28 and TRBJ2-5; the match to TRBD1 covers 7 bases. The CDR3 is 15 residues long. Germline-derived CDR1 and CDR2 are MDHEN and SYDVKM. CDR3 region: CASSLATGFQETKYF. The CDR3 DNA sequence: TGTGCCAGCAGTTTAGCGACAGGGTTCCAAGAGACCAAGTACTTC.

This clonotype showed up just a few times. This chain connects TRBV10-1 to TRBJ1-2; the D is unclear. The V end was cut by 2 bases, the J end by 2 bases, with 6 bases between. Germline CDR1 WNHNN, CDR2 SYGVQD (reference sequence). The CDR3 has 13 residues. CDR3 nucleotides: TGCGCCAGCAGTGAGGGTATCAACTATGGCTACACCTTC. Its protein is CASSEGINYGYTF.

This rearrangement joins TRBV11-2 to TRBJ1-1, with 8 bases fitting TRBD1. From germline, CDR1 is SGHAT and CDR2 FQNNGV. J gave up 2 bases and V 1 base, and 6 bases lay outside the gene matches. The CDR3 loop spans 16 amino acids. CDR3 residues: CASSLVGQGANTEAFF. The CDR3 DNA follows: TGTGCCAGCAGCTTAGTAGGTCAGGGGGCAAACACTGAAGCTTTCTTT.